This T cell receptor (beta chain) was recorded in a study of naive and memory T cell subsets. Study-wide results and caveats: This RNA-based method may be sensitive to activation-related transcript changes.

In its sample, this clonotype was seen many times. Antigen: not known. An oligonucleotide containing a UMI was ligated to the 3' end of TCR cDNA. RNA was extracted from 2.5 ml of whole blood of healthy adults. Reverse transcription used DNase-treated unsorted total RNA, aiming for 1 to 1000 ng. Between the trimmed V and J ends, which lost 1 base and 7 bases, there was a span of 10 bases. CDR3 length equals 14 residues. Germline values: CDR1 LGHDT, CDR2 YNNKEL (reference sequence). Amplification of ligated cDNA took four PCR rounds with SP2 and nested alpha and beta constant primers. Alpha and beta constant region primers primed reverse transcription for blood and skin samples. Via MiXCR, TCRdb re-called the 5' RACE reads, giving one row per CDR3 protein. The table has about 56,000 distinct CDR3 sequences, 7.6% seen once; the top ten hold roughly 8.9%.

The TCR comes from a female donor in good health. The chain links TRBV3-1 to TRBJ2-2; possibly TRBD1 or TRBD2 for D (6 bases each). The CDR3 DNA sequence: TGTGCCAGCAGCCAAGCCGGGGGCAACGGGGAGCTGTTTTTT. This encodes CASSQAGGNGELFF. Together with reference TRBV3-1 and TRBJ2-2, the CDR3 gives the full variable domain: DTAVSQTPKYLVTQMGNDKSIKCEQNLGHDTMYWYKQDSKKFLKIMFSYNNKELIINETVPNRFSPKSPDKAHLNLHINSLELGDSAVYFCASSQAGGNGELFFGEGSRLTVL.